These 23 T cell receptor beta chains came from one sample sequenced in a study of cytomegalovirus exposure and HLA in healthy donors. The PCR had 60 Vbeta and 13 Jbeta primers. Profiling relied on immunoSEQ multiplex PCR, and the TCRdb table lists in-frame clones only, not all of them. Here the sample spans some 180,000 clones, 83% being singletons. Sequencing was carried out using PBMCs. The receptors derive from a man aged 35 to 55 in good health and CMV-seropositive.

This rearrangement joins TRBV5-4 to TRBJ2-3; TRBD2 agrees at 12 bases. V lost 2 bases and J lost 6; bases outside the gene matches: 7. CDR3 length: 16 amino acids. The germline V gene has CDR1 SGHNT and CDR2 YYREEE (reference sequence). Here the CDR3 reads CASSLGLAGRWDTQYF. In DNA, the CDR3 is TGTGCCAGCAGCTTAGGACTAGCGGGGAGGTGGGATACGCAGTATTTT.

As DNA, the CDR3 is TGTGCCAGTAAACGACAGGGGAGCTACGAGCAGTACTTC. Protein sequence: CASKRQGSYEQYF. The V call is TRBV2, the J call TRBJ2-7; TRBD1 agrees at 8 bases. The CDR3 has 13 residues. Germline V gene sequence: CDR1 SNHLY, CDR2 FYNNEI. Trimming took 9 bases from V and 3 from J; bases not matched to a gene: 7.

The CDR3 protein is CASSLGGDGTGELFF. The CDR3 nucleotides are TGCGCCAGCAGCTTGGGGGGGGACGGCACCGGGGAGCTGTTTTTT. This sequence joins TRBV5-1 and TRBJ2-2; D is perhaps TRBD2 (6 bases). Germline loops: CDR1 SGHRS, CDR2 YFSETQ. CDR3 length: 15 amino acids. Trimming cost V 0 bases and J 4 bases, with 10 bases left between them.

The rearrangement joins TRBV5-1 to TRBJ1-1; D is possibly TRBD1 (5 bases). V was pared by 0 bases and J by 1 base, with 13 bases between. CDR1 and CDR2 from the germline V gene are SGHRS and YFSETQ. CDR3 length: 16 residues. In nucleotides, the CDR3 is TGCGCCAGCAGCTTGGCTCCGGGACTGCCGAACACTGAAGCTTTCTTT. Translation: CASSLAPGLPNTEAFF.

The rearrangement links TRBV2 to TRBJ1-1; 11 nucleotides align to TRBD1. Germline lookup yields CDR1 SNHLY and CDR2 FYNNEI. The CDR3 has 16 residues. Trimming removed 4 bases from V and 7 bases from J; junction bases left unmatched: 11. In DNA, the CDR3 is TGTGCCAGCAGTGGACACCCCGGGACAGGGGGATTTGAAGCTTTCTTT. This sequence encodes CASSGHPGTGGFEAFF.

The chain links TRBV6-1 to TRBJ1-2, with D uncertain. CDR1 MNHNS and CDR2 SASEGT come from the germline V gene. Between the trimmed V and J ends, which lost 4 bases and 8 bases, there was a span of 23 bases. This CDR3 spans 16 amino acids. This CDR3 reads CASSVEQTRVEQGYTF. CDR3 nucleotides: TGTGCCAGCAGTGTCGAACAGACCCGCGTCGAGCAAGGCTACACCTTC.

This clone was found once. The chain uses TRBV5-4 and TRBJ2-7, with D tentatively TRBD2 (6 bases). The length of the CDR3 is 15 residues. Trimming took 0 bases from V and 0 from J, leaving 10 bases between them. Germline CDR1 and CDR2: SGHNT and YYREEE (reference sequence). The CDR3 spells CASSLVGRSSYEQYF. Written as DNA, the CDR3 is TGTGCCAGCAGCTTGGTGGGGAGGAGCTCCTACGAGCAGTACTTC.

DNA for the CDR3: TGTGCCAGCTCGCTAAACCGGGACAGGGCTCTAGGCGAGCAGTACTTC. Translating it yields CASSLNRDRALGEQYF. This chain links TRBV18 with TRBJ2-7, with 9 bases aligning to TRBD1. The CDR3 contains 16 residues. CDR1 and CDR2 (germline): KGHSH, LQKENI. J lost 6 bases, V lost 6 bases, and 15 bases had no gene match.

The chain has TRBV9 and TRBJ2-1; 9 bases align to TRBD1. J was trimmed by 0 bases and V by 0 bases; bases with no gene match: 10. This CDR3 spans 19 amino acids. Per the germline V gene, CDR1 is SGDLS and CDR2 is YYNGEE. CDR3 residues: CASSVAGQGPWISYNEQFF. The CDR3 DNA reads as TGTGCCAGCAGCGTAGCGGGACAGGGACCCTGGATCTCCTACAATGAGCAGTTCTTC.

The chain combines TRBV9 with TRBJ2-3, with 10 bases that match TRBD2. There are 17 residues in the CDR3. The V segment lost 4 bases and the J segment 2 bases; nucleotides outside the gene matches: 10. Looked up from germline, CDR1 is SGDLS and CDR2 is YYNGEE. This chain's CDR3 is CASSSRTSGGDTDTQYF. Here the CDR3 DNA reads TGTGCCAGCAGCTCCCGGACTAGCGGAGGGGACACAGATACGCAGTATTTT.

This sequence joins TRBV7-9 and TRBJ1-2; perhaps TRBD1 as D (5 bases). The V gene's germline CDR1 is SEHNR and CDR2 FQNEAQ (reference sequence). This CDR3 has 15 residues. V was trimmed by 0 bases and J by 7 bases, leaving 15 bases between them. The CDR3 protein is CASSLAVVDSRGYTF. CDR3 DNA sequence: TGTGCCAGCAGCTTAGCGGTTGTAGACAGTCGTGGCTACACCTTC.

This sequence joins TRBV7-6 and TRBJ1-2; D not certain. Looked up from germline, CDR1 is SGHVS and CDR2 is FNYEAQ. This CDR3 region has 18 residues. V was pared by 5 bases and J by 0 bases, with 22 bases between. Here the CDR3 reads CASSPFAGQIGTNYGYTF. CDR3 sequence (DNA): TGTGCCAGCAGCCCGTTTGCAGGCCAGATCGGGACTAACTATGGCTACACCTTC.

CDR3 DNA: TGTGCCAGTACTGAGTTTGGCCTCCGGGGGGGCACAGATACGCAGTATTTT. It translates to CASTEFGLRGGTDTQYF. The chain couples TRBV19 to TRBJ2-3; the match to TRBD2 covers 7 bases. With 7 bases clipped from V and 1 base from J, the junction kept 14 bases outside the gene matches. Germline CDR1 and CDR2: LNHDA and SQIVND (reference sequence). The CDR3 consists of 17 residues.

The J gene is TRBJ2-7, the V gene TRBV7-6; D unresolved. V lost 1 base to trimming and J lost 2 bases, with 9 bases between them. The CDR3 loop spans 14 amino acids. Germline V gene sequence: CDR1 SGHVS, CDR2 FNYEAQ. The CDR3 reads CASSLGAYTYEQYF. CDR3 nucleotides: TGTGCCAGCAGCTTAGGGGCCTACACCTACGAGCAGTACTTC. The full variable domain, in which reference TRBV7-6 and TRBJ2-7 provide the parts outside the CDR3, is GAGVSQSPRYKVTKRGQDVALRCDPISGHVSLYWYRQALGQGPEFLTYFNYEAQQDKSGLPNDRFSAERPEGSISTLTIQRTEQRDSAMYRCASSLGAYTYEQYFGPGTRLTVT.

This clone appeared a single time. A read error may produce the germline difference seen at one junction end. This chain joins TRBV5-6 and TRBJ2-5; possible D gene TRBD2, 7 bases. CDR1 and CDR2 (germline): SGHDT, YYEEEE. CDR3 length: 14 amino acids. The CDR3 region is CVSSFGGAPETQYF. Written as DNA, the CDR3 is TGTGTCAGCAGCTTTGGGGGGGCCCCAGAGACCCAGTACTTC.

The chain has TRBV28 and TRBJ2-1, with a possible D match to TRBD2 (6 bases). V was pared by 8 bases and J by 3 bases, with 23 bases between. Germline CDR1 MDHEN, CDR2 SYDVKM. This CDR3 has 17 residues. CDR3 nucleotide sequence: TGTGCCAGCTCAAGTTTAGGAGTTAGACTAGACTACAATGAGCAGTTCTTC. This translates into CASSSLGVRLDYNEQFF.

The chain is built from TRBV5-1 and TRBJ1-1, with 8 bases lining up with TRBD1. CDR3 length equals 16 residues. V lost 4 bases, J lost 4 bases, and 12 bases stayed unmatched. The germline gives CDR1 SGHRS, CDR2 YFSETQ. This chain's CDR3 is CASSLKTGVDGTEAFF. The CDR3 DNA sequence: TGCGCCAGCAGCCTAAAGACAGGGGTGGATGGCACTGAAGCTTTCTTT.

This clone occurred once. The chain uses TRBV7-2 and TRBJ2-7; 8 nucleotides align to TRBD2. Trimming took 5 bases from V and 3 from J; bases not matched to a gene: 6. The germline V gene has CDR1 SGHTA and CDR2 FQGNSA. This CDR3 spans 14 amino acids. The CDR3 loop is CASSPRGGRYEQYF. The DNA of the CDR3 is TGTGCCAGCAGCCCCCGGGGGGGGCGCTACGAGCAGTACTTC.

The chain joins TRBV5-4 to TRBJ2-5, with 7 bases matching TRBD2. Germline assignment: CDR1 SGHNT and CDR2 YYREEE (reference sequence). The CDR3 runs 14 residues. V was clipped by 3 bases and J by 5 bases; unmatched bases: 7. CDR3 loop: CASSSQRDGETQYF. For the CDR3, the DNA is TGTGCCAGCAGCTCACAGCGGGACGGGGAGACCCAGTACTTC.

V is TRBV9 and J is TRBJ2-5; 13 bases map to TRBD2. Trimming cost V 0 bases and J 3 bases; bases outside gene matches: 8. Looked up from germline, CDR1 is SGDLS and CDR2 is YYNGEE. This CDR3 contains 18 residues. The CDR3: CASSVGRLAGGKEETQYF. In nucleotides, the CDR3 is TGTGCCAGCAGCGTAGGTAGACTAGCGGGAGGTAAAGAAGAGACCCAGTACTTC. The complete variable domain, with remaining parts taken from reference TRBV9 and TRBJ2-5, reads DSGVTQTPKHLITATGQRVTLRCSPRSGDLSVYWYQQSLDQGLQFLIQYYNGEERAKGNILERFSAQQFPDLHSELNLSSLELGDSALYFCASSVGRLAGGKEETQYFGPGTRLLVL.

The V and J genes are TRBV29-1 and TRBJ1-4; D is possibly TRBD1 (6 bases). Trimming left V 4 bases short and J 5 bases short, with 17 bases between. CDR3 length: 15 residues. Germline CDR1 SQVTM, CDR2 ANQGSEA. CDR3 in DNA: TGCAGCGTTGCCCAAACAGGGCCGCCAAATGAAAAACTGTTTTTT. It encodes CSVAQTGPPNEKLFF.

The table lists this clone with a count of one. Here the CDR3 reads CASSPRQGNDEQYF. DNA for the CDR3: TGTGCCAGCAGCCCCCGACAGGGGAATGACGAGCAGTACTTC. The rearrangement joins TRBV7-8 to TRBJ2-7; the match to TRBD1 covers 8 bases. Losses at the gene ends were 5 bases for V and 5 bases for J; bases not matched to a gene: 8. There are 14 residues in the CDR3. Germline CDR1 and CDR2: SGHVS and FQNEAQ.

The rearrangement links TRBV19 to TRBJ1-2; D not certain. Trimming took 5 bases from V and 8 from J, leaving 15 bases between them. Germline V gene lookup returns CDR1 LNHDA and CDR2 SQIVND (reference sequence). The CDR3 has 13 amino acids. The DNA for the CDR3 is TGTGCCAGTAGTGACCAGGTTCGGTCCGGCTACACCTTC. Amino acid sequence: CASSDQVRSGYTF. The full variable domain, rest sourced from reference TRBV19 and TRBJ1-2, is DGGITQSPKYLFRKEGQNVTLSCEQNLNHDAMYWYRQDPGQGLRLIYYSQIVNDFQKGDIAEGYSVSREKKESFPLTVTSAQKNPTAFYLCASSDQVRSGYTFGSGTRLTVV.